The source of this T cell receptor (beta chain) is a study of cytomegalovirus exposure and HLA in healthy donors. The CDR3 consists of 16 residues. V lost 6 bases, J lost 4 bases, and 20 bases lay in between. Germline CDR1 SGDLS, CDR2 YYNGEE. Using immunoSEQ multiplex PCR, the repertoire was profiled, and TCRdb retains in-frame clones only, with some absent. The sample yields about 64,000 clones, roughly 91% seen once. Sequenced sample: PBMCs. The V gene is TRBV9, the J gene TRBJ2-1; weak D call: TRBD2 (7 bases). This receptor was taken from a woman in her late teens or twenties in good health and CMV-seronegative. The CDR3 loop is CASTRWGGAEYNEQFF. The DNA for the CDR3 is TGTGCCAGCACTCGATGGGGGGGCGCTGAATACAATGAGCAGTTCTTC.